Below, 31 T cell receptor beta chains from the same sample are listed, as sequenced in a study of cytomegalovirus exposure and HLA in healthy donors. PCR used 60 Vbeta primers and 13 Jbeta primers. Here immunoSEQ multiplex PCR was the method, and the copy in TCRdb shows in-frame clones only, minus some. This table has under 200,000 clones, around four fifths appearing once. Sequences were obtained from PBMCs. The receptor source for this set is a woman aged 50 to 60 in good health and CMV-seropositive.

In DNA form, the CDR3 reads TGCAGTGCTAGGCAGACCTACGAGCAGTACTTC. Translated: CSARQTYEQYF. The chain combines TRBV20-1 with TRBJ2-7, with no clear D. V gave up 3 bases and J gave up 2 bases, with 5 bases separating them. Germline lookup yields CDR1 DFQATT and CDR2 SNEGSKA (reference sequence). The CDR3 consists of 11 residues.

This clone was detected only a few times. The CDR3 coding sequence is TGTGCCAGCAGCTTACAGGGAAACACCATATATTTT. It is translated as CASSLQGNTIYF. The rearrangement uses TRBV11-2 and TRBJ1-3; D unresolved. Germline CDR1 is SGHAT and CDR2 is FQNNGV. The ends were cut back, 2 bases at V and 4 bases at J, with 3 bases in the middle. The CDR3 runs to 12 residues.

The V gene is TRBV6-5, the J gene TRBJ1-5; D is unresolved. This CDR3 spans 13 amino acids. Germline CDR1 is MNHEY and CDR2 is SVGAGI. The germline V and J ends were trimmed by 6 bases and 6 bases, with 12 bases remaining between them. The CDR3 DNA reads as TGTGCCAGCAGCGCATATCAGGCTCAGCCCCAGCATTTT. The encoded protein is CASSAYQAQPQHF.

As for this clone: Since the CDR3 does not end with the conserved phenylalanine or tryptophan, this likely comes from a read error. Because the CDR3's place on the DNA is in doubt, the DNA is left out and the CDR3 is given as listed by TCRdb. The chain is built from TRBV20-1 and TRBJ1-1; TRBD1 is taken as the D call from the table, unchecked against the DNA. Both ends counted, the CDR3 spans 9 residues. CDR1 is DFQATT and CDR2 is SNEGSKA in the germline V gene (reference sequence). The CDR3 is CSGGGAAQL.

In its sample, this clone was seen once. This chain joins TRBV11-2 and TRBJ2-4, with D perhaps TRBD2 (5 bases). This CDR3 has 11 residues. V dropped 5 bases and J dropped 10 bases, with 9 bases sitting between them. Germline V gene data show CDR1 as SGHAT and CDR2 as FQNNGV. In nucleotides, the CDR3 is TGTGCCAGCAGCGAGGGCCCAATTCAGTACTTC. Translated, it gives CASSEGPIQYF.

This CDR3 reads CASSVSLAQSTDTQYF. DNA of the CDR3: TGTGCCAGCAGCGTGTCCCTAGCCCAAAGCACAGATACGCAGTATTTT. This chain connects TRBV9 to TRBJ2-3; a possible D gene is TRBD2 (5 bases). Germline CDR1 is SGDLS and CDR2 is YYNGEE. V lost 2 bases and J lost 0, with 13 bases in between. CDR3 size: 16 residues.

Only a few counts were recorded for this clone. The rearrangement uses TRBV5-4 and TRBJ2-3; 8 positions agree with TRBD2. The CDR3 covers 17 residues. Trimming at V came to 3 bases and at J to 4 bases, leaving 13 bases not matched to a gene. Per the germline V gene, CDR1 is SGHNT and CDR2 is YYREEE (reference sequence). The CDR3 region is CASSSLGGAGASDTQYF. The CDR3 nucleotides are TGTGCCAGCAGCTCCCTGGGGGGAGCGGGGGCGTCAGATACGCAGTATTTT. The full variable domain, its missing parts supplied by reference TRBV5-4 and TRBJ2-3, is ETGVTQSPTHLIKTRGQQVTLRCSSQSGHNTVSWYQQALGQGPQFIFQYYREEENGRGNFPPRFSGLQFPNYSSELNVNALELDDSALYLCASSSLGGAGASDTQYFGPGTRLTVL.

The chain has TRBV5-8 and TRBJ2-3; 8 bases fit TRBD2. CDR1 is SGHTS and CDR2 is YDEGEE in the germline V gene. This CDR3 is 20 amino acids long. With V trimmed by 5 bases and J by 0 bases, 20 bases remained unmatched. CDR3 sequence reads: CASSPAGRGAKKTSTDTQYF. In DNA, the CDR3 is TGTGCCAGCAGTCCCGCAGGGCGGGGGGCCAAAAAAACTAGCACAGATACGCAGTATTTT.

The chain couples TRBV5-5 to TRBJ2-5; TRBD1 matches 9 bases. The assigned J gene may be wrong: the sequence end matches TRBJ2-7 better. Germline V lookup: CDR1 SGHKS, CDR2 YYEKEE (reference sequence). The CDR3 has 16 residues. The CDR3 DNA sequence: TGTGCCAGCAGCTTGGGTTCGGGACAGGGCAACTACGAGCAGTACTTC. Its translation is CASSLGSGQGNYEQYF.

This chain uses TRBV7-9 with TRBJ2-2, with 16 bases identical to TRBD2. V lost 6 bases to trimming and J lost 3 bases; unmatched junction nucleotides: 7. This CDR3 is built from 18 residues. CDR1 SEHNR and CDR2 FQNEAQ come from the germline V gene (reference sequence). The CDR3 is CASRPGLAGGPHTGELFF. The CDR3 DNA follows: TGTGCCAGCAGACCGGGACTAGCGGGGGGGCCGCACACCGGGGAGCTGTTTTTT. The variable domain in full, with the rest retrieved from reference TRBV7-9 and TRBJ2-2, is DTGVSQNPRHKITKRGQNVTFRCDPISEHNRLYWYRQTLGQGPEFLTYFQNEAQLEKSRLLSDRFSAERPKGSFSTLEIQRTEQGDSAMYLCASRPGLAGGPHTGELFFGEGSRLTVL.

CDR3 sequence: CASSRDTYGYTF. The CDR3 DNA reads as TGTGCCAGCAGTCGCGACACCTATGGCTACACCTTC. The genes are TRBV25-1 and TRBJ1-2; D not resolved. CDR3 length equals 12 residues. CDR1 and CDR2 from the germline V gene are MGHDK and SYGVNS. V was trimmed by 5 bases and J by 4 bases, leaving 8 bases between them.

DNA of the CDR3: TGTGCCAGCTCAACCGGAAATCGACAGGGTAAATACTTC. Translated, it gives CASSTGNRQGKYF. This chain joins TRBV18 and TRBJ2-7; 7 positions match TRBD1. The V gene end was trimmed by 5 bases and the J gene end by 13 bases; junction bases not matched to a gene: 14. The CDR3 runs to 13 residues. From germline, CDR1 is KGHSH and CDR2 LQKENI. Full variable domain (missing parts from reference TRBV18 and TRBJ2-7): NAGVMQNPRHLVRRRGQEARLRCSPMKGHSHVYWYRQLPEEGLKFMVYLQKENIIDESGMPKERFSAEFPKEGPSILRIQQVVRGDSAAYFCASSTGNRQGKYFGPGTRLTVT.

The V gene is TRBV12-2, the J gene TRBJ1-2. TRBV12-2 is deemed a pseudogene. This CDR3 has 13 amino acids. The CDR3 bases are TGTGCAAGTGGGAGGGGGGATCTCTATGGCTACACCTTC. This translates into CASGRGDLYGYTF.

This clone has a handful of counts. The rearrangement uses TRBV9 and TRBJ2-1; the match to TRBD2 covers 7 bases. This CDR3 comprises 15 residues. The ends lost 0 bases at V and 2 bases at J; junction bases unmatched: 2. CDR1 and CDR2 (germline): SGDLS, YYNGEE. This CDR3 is CASSVGGLTYNEQFF. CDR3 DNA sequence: TGTGCCAGCAGCGTAGGGGGACTAACCTACAATGAGCAGTTCTTC. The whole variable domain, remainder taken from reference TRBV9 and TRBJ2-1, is DSGVTQTPKHLITATGQRVTLRCSPRSGDLSVYWYQQSLDQGLQFLIQYYNGEERAKGNILERFSAQQFPDLHSELNLSSLELGDSALYFCASSVGGLTYNEQFFGPGTRLTVL.

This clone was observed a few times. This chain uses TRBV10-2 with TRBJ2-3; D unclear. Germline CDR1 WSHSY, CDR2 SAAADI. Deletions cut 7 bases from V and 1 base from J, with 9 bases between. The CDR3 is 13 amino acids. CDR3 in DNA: TGCGCCAGCAATCGGCGGCGCACAGATACGCAGTATTTT. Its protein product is CASNRRRTDTQYF.

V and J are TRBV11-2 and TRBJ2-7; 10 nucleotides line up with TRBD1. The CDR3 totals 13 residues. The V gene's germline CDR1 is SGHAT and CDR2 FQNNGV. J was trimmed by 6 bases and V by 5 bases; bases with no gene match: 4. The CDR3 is CASSLRQGAEQYF. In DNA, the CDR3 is TGTGCCAGCAGCCTACGACAGGGGGCCGAGCAGTACTTC.

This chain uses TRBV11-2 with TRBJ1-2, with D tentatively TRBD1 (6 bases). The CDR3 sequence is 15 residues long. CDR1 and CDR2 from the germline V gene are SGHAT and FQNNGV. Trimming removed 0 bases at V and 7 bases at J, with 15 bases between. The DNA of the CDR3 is TGTGCCAGCAGCTTAGAATTTCAGGGGAGTAGTGGCTACACCTTC. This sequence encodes CASSLEFQGSSGYTF.

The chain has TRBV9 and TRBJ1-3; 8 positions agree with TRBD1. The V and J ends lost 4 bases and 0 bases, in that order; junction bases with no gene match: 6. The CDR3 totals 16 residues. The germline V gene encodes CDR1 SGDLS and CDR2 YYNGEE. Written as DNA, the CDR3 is TGTGCCAGCAGCTCGGACAGGGTCTCCTCTGGAAACACCATATATTTT. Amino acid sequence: CASSSDRVSSGNTIYF.

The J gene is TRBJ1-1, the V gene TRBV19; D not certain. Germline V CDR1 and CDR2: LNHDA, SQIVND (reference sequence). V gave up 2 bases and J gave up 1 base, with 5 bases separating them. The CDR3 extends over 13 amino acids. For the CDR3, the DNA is TGTGCCAGTAGTATACAGGAGAACACTGAAGCTTTCTTT. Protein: CASSIQENTEAFF. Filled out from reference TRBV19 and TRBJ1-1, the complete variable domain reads DGGITQSPKYLFRKEGQNVTLSCEQNLNHDAMYWYRQDPGQGLRLIYYSQIVNDFQKGDIAEGYSVSREKKESFPLTVTSAQKNPTAFYLCASSIQENTEAFFGQGTRLTVV.

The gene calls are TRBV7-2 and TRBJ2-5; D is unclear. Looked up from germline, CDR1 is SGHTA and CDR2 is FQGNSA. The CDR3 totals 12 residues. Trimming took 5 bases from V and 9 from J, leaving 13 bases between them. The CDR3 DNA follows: TGTGCCAGCAGCCGGCAACAGAGCCCCCAGTACTTC. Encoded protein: CASSRQQSPQYF.

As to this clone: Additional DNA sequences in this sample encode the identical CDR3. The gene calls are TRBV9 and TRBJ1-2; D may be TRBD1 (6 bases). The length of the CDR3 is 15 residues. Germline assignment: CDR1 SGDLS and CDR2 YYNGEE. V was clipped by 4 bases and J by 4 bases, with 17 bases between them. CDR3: CASSITGTSTYGYTF. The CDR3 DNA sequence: TGTGCCAGCAGCATAACAGGGACCTCTACCTATGGCTACACCTTC.

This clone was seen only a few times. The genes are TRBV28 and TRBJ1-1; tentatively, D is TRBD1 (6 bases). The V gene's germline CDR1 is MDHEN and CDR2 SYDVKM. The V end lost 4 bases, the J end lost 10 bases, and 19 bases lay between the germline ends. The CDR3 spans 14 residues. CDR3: CASSSTGAGLGAFF. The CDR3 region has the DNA TGTGCCAGCAGTTCGACAGGTGCCGGGCTTGGAGCTTTCTTT.

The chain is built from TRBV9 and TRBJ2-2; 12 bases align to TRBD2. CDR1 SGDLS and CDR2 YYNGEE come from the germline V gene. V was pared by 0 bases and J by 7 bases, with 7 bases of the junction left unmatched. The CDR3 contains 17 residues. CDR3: CASSVGLAGGQDGELFF. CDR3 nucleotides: TGTGCCAGCAGCGTAGGTCTAGCGGGGGGGCAAGACGGGGAGCTGTTTTTT.

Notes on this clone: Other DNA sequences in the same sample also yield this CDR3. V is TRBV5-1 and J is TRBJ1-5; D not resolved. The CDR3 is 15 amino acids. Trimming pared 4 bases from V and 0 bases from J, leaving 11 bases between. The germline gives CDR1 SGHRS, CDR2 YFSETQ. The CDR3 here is CASSPTGNSNQPQHF. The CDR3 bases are TGCGCCAGCAGCCCCACCGGGAATAGCAATCAGCCCCAGCATTTT.

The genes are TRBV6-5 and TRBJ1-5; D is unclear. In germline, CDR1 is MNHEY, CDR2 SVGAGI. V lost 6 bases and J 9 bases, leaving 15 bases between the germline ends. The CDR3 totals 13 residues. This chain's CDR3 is CASSSGVSRPQHF. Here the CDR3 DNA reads TGTGCCAGCAGCTCCGGGGTCTCGAGGCCCCAGCATTTT.

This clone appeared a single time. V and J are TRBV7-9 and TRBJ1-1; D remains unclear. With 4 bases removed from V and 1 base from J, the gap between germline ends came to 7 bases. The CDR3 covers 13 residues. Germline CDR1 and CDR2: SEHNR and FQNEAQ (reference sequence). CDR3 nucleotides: TGTGCCAGCAGCTCAGACACGAACACTGAAGCTTTCTTT. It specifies CASSSDTNTEAFF.

The CDR3 protein is CASSRLDNEQFF. CDR3 in DNA: TGTGCCAGCAGTCGACTGGACAATGAGCAGTTCTTC. The chain couples TRBV7-9 to TRBJ2-1; D is unclear. In germline, CDR1 is SEHNR, CDR2 FQNEAQ (reference sequence). This CDR3 contains 12 residues. V was trimmed by 6 bases and J by 5 bases, leaving 8 bases between them.

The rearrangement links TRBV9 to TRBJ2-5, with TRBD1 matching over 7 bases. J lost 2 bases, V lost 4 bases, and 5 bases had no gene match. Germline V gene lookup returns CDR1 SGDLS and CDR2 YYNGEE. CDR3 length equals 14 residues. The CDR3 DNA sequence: TGTGCCAGCAGCTCCGGACAGGCACAAGAGACCCAGTACTTC. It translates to CASSSGQAQETQYF.

The CDR3 bases are TGTGCCAGCAGTTACGGAGAGGGGGCAGGGGGCTACACCTTC. Its protein product is CASSYGEGAGGYTF. V gene TRBV6-6 combines with J gene TRBJ1-2; 7 bases align to TRBD1. J gave up 8 bases and V 2 bases, and 8 bases lay outside the gene matches. The V gene's germline CDR1 is MNHNY and CDR2 SVGAGI (reference sequence). The CDR3 is 14 residues long.

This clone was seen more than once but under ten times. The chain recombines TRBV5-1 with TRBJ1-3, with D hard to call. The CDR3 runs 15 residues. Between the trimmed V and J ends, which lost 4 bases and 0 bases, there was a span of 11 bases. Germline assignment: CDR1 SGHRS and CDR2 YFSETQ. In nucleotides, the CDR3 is TGCGCCAGCAGCCACGACGGACTCTCTGGAAACACCATATATTTT. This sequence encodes CASSHDGLSGNTIYF.

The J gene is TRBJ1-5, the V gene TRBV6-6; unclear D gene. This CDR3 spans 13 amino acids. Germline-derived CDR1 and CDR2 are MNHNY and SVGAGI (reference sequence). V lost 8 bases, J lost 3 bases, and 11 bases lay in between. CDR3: CASAGEHNQPQHF. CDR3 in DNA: TGTGCCAGCGCCGGGGAGCACAATCAGCCCCAGCATTTT.